This paragraph reports one T cell receptor (beta chain). Its antigen is not identified. The data derive from a study of blood T cells in healthy people across ages. Drawn from each donor were 8.5 to 10 milliliters of peripheral blood. No fewer than 5.5 micrograms of total RNA were isolated from every sample. The CDR3 extends over 13 amino acids. Trimming pared 8 bases from V and 10 bases from J, leaving 18 bases between. Germline V CDR1 and CDR2: SNHLY, FYNNEI. The study, taken as a whole, reports: Across samples, TCR beta diversity tracked strongly with naive T cell percentage. Because sorting was not performed, PBMCs prevented conclusive naive versus antigen-experienced comparison.

Sample-barcoded 5' priming and a J-beta primer mix drove a second PCR of about 6 to 11 cycles. TCRdb called the 5' RACE reads again in MiXCR, with one record for every CDR3 protein. Of fewer than 900,000 distinct CDR3 sequences listed, around 36% are singletons. The sequencing sample was made of blood. The chain recombines TRBV2 with TRBJ2-1; tentatively, D is TRBD1 (6 bases). The TCR sequence derives from a man aged 18 to 30 in good health. CDR3 protein: CASVSPWGQEQFF. CDR3 in DNA: TGTGCCAGCGTATCCCCCTGGGGGCAGGAGCAGTTCTTC.